One and the same sample provided the 3 T cell receptor beta chains below, sequenced in a study of T-cell memory formation after mild COVID-19. TCRdb ran MiXCR on the 5' RACE reads and lists one entry per CDR3 protein. This sample yields 400,000 to 450,000 distinct CDR3 sequences, of which 18% are seen a single time; roughly 21% belongs to the top ten. The material sequenced was PBMCs or a T cell subset sorted from them (not recorded which). These receptors came from a young man who had mild COVID-19 (a few samples of this study predate the infection). Cell type and time point are not known.

The chain employs TRBV29-1 and TRBJ2-3; D call uncertain. Germline lookup yields CDR1 SQVTM and CDR2 ANQGSEA. Trimming took off 7 bases at V and 0 bases at J, with 5 bases between the two ends. The CDR3 spans 11 residues. The CDR3 protein is CSGSSTDTQYF. The DNA for the CDR3 is TGCAGCGGATCTAGCACAGATACGCAGTATTTT.

This clonotype was found many times. The chain is built from TRBV7-2 and TRBJ2-4; the D is unclear. Germline lookup yields CDR1 SGHTA and CDR2 FQGNSA. The CDR3 length is 15 residues. V lost 5 bases, J lost 4 bases, and 15 bases lay in between. For the CDR3, the DNA is TGTGCCAGCAGCCCCCATAGTCTTGATAAAAACATTCAGTACTTC. Its translation is CASSPHSLDKNIQYF.

This clonotype occurred a few times. The chain is built from TRBV7-2 and TRBJ1-4, with 9 nucleotides matching TRBD1. With V trimmed by 4 bases and J by 6 bases, 6 bases remained unmatched. From germline, CDR1 is SGHTA and CDR2 FQGNSA. CDR3 length: 15 amino acids. This CDR3 reads CASSSRTGVDEKLFF. CDR3 sequence (DNA): TGTGCCAGCAGCTCGAGGACAGGGGTGGATGAAAAACTGTTTTTT.